Included here is one TCR beta chain sequence, with context. The TCRbeta library incorporated unique molecular identifiers. TCRdb redid the calling of the PCR reads with MiXCR, one entry per CDR3 protein. This table holds some 530,000 distinct CDR3 sequences, approximately 12% found once. This entry comes from a study of T-cell reconstitution after alpha-beta-depleted transplantation in children. J lost 3 bases, V lost 0 bases, and 1 base had no gene match. From germline, CDR1 is SGDLS and CDR2 YYNGEE. The CDR3 runs 14 residues. The sequencing here drew on PBMCs from the stem cell graft donor, taken from the stem cell graft. The chain couples TRBV9 to TRBJ1-1; TRBD1 matches 8 bases. This receptor was obtained from a human donor who donated a stem cell graft to a child with combined immunodeficiency. The CDR3 nucleotides are TGTGCCAGCAGCGTAGCAGGGGGCGACACTGAAGCTTTCTTT. Translation gives CASSVAGGDTEAFF.